The table lists the clone carrying this TCR beta chain with a few counts. The antigen remains unidentified. This entry comes from a study of blood T cells in healthy people across ages. Study conclusions and caveats: Since the PBMCs were unsorted, naive and antigen-experienced cells could not be conclusively compared. As naive T cell percentage varied, TCR beta diversity correlated strongly with it.

Primed by a sample-barcoded 5' primer and a J-beta primer mix, a second PCR proceeded for roughly 7 to 11 cycles. Researchers report that a template-switch adaptor with 12 random nucleotides tagged each cDNA molecule. Each CDR3 protein is one row after TCRdb ran MiXCR on the 5' RACE reads. The sample carries about 1.5 million distinct CDR3 sequences, less than 45% recorded once. Roughly 10 milliliters of peripheral blood were drawn from each donor. There are 13 residues in the CDR3. Germline assignment: CDR1 LGHNA and CDR2 YSLEER. V lost 2 bases to trimming and J lost 6 bases, with 9 bases between them.

Sequencing was performed on blood. The sequence came from a woman between 18 and 29 years old in good health. V and J are TRBV4-3 and TRBJ2-3; maybe TRBD2 (6 bases). This CDR3 reads CASSQTSRDTQYF. The CDR3 nucleotides read TGCGCCAGCAGCCAAACTAGCCGGGATACGCAGTATTTT.